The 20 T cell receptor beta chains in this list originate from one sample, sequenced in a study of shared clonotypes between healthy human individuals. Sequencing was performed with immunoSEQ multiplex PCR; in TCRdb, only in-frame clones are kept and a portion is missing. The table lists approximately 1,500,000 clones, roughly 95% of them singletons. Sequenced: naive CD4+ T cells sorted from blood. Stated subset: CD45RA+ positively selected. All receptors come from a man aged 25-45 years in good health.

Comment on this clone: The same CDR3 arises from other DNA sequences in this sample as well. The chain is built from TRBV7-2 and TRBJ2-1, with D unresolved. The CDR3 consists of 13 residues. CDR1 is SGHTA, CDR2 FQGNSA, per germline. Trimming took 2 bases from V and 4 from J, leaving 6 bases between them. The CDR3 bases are TGTGCCAGCAGCTTATCCGTATACAATGAGCAGTTCTTC. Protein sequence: CASSLSVYNEQFF.

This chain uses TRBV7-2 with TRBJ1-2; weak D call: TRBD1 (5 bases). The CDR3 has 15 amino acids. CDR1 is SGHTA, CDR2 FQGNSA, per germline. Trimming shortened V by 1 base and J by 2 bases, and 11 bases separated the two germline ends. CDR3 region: CASSLEGLTNYGYTF. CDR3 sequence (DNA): TGTGCCAGCAGCTTAGAGGGACTGACGAACTATGGCTACACCTTC.

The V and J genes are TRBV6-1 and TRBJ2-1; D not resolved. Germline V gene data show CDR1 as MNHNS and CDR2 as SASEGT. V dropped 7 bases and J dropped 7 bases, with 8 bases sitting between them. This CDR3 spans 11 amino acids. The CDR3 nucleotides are TGTGCCAGCACAATCCGAAATGAGCAGTTCTTC. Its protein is CASTIRNEQFF.

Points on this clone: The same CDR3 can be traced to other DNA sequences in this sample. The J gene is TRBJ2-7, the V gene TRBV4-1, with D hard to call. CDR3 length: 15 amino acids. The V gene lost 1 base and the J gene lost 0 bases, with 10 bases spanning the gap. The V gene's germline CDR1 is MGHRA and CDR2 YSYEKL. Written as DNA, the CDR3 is TGCGCCAGCAGCCAAGTGTTGGCCAGCTCCTACGAGCAGTACTTC. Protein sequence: CASSQVLASSYEQYF.

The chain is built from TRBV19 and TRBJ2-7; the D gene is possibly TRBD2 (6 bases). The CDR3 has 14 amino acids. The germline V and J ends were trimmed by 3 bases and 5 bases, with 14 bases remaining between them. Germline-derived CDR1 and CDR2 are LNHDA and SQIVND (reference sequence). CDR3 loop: CASSIQLATDEQYF. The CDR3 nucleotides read TGTGCCAGTAGTATTCAGCTAGCGACCGACGAGCAGTACTTC.

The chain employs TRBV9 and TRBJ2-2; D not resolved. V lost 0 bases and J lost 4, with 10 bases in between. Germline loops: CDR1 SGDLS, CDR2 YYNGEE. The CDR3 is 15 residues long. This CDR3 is CASSVVPGTTGELFF. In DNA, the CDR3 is TGTGCCAGCAGCGTAGTACCGGGTACCACCGGGGAGCTGTTTTTT.

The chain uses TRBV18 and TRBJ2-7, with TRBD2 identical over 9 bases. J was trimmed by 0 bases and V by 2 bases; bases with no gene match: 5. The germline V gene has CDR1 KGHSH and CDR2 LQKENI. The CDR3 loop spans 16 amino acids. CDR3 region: CASSPSLAGSSYEQYF. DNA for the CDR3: TGTGCCAGCTCACCAAGTCTAGCGGGATCCTCCTACGAGCAGTACTTC.

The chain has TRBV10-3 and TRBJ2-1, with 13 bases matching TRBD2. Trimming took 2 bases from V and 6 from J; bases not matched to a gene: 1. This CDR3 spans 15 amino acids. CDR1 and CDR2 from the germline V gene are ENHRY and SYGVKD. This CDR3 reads CAISEGLAGANEQFF. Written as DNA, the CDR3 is TGTGCCATCAGTGAGGGACTAGCGGGAGCCAATGAGCAGTTCTTC.

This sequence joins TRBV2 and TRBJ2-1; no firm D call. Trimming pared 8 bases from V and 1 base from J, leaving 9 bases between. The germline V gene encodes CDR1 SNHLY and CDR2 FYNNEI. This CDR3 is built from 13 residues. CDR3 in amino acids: CASRARSYNEQFF. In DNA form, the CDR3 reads TGTGCCAGCCGGGCCAGATCCTACAATGAGCAGTTCTTC. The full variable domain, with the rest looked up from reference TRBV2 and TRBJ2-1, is EPEVTQTPSHQVTQMGQEVILRCVPISNHLYFYWYRQILGQKVEFLVSFYNNEISEKSEIFDDQFSVERPDGSNFTLKIRSTKLEDSAMYFCASRARSYNEQFFGPGTRLTVL.

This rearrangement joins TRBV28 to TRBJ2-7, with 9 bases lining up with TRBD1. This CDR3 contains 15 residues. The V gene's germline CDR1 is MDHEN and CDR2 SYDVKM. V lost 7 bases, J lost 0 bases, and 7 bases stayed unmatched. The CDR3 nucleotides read TGTGCCAGCAATACCGGGACAGGGATCTCCTACGAGCAGTACTTC. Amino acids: CASNTGTGISYEQYF.

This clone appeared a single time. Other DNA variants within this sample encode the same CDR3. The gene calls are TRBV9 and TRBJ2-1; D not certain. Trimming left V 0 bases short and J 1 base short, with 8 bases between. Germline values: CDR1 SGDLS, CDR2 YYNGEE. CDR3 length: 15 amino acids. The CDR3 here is CASSVAVGSYNEQFF. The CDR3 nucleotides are TGTGCCAGCAGCGTAGCGGTAGGTTCCTACAATGAGCAGTTCTTC.

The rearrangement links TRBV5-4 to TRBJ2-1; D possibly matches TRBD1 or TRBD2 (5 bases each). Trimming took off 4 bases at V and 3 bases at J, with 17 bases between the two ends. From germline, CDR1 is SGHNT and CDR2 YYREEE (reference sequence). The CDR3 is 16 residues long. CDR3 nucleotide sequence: TGTGCCAGCAGCCCCGGTGGGGGAGTAAGCTACAATGAGCAGTTCTTC. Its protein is CASSPGGGVSYNEQFF.

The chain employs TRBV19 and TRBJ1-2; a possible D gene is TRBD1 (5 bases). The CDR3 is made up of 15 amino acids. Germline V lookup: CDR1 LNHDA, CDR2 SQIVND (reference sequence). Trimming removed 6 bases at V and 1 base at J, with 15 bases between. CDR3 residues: CASRDRDRLNYGYTF. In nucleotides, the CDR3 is TGTGCCAGTAGGGATCGGGACCGACTTAACTATGGCTACACCTTC.

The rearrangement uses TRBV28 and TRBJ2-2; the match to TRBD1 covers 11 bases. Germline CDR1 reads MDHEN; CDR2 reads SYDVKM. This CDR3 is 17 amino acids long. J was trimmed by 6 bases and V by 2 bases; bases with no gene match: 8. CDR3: CASSLRTGGIGAGELFF. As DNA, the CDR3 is TGTGCCAGCAGTTTAAGGACAGGGGGCATCGGTGCCGGGGAGCTGTTTTTT. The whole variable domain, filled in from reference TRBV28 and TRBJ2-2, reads DVKVTQSSRYLVKRTGEKVFLECVQDMDHENMFWYRQDPGLGLRLIYFSYDVKMKEKGDIPEGYSVSREKKERFSLILESASTNQTSMYLCASSLRTGGIGAGELFFGEGSRLTVL.

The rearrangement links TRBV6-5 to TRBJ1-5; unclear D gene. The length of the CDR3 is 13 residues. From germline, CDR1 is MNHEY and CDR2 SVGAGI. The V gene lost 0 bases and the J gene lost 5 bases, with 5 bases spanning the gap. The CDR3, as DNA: TGTGCCAGCAGTTACTCCCCCTATCAGCCCCAGCATTTT. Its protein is CASSYSPYQPQHF.

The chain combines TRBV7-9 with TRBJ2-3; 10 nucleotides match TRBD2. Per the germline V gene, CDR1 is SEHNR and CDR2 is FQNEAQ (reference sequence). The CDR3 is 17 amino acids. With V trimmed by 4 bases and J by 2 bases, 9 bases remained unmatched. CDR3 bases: TGTGCCAGCAGCTCGCTTTCTAGCGGGAGCCTCACAGATACGCAGTATTTT. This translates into CASSSLSSGSLTDTQYF.

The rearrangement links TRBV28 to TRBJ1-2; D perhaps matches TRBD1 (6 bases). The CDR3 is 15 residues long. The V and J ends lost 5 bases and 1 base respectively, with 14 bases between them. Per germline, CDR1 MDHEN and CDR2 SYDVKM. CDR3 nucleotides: TGTGCCAGCAGTCACGGGGGGGCGGGTAACTATGGCTACACCTTC. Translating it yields CASSHGGAGNYGYTF.

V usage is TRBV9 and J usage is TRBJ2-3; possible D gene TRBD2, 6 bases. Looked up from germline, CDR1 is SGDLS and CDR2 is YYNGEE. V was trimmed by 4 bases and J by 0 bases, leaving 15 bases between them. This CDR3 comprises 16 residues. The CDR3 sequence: CASSTSGGTSTDTQYF. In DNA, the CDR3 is TGTGCCAGCAGCACCTCGGGCGGGACTAGCACAGATACGCAGTATTTT. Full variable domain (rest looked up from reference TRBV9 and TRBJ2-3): DSGVTQTPKHLITATGQRVTLRCSPRSGDLSVYWYQQSLDQGLQFLIQYYNGEERAKGNILERFSAQQFPDLHSELNLSSLELGDSALYFCASSTSGGTSTDTQYFGPGTRLTVL.

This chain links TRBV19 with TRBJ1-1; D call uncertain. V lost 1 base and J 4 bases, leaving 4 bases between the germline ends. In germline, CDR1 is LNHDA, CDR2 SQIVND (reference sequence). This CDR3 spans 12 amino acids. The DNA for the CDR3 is TGTGCCAGTAGTATAGGTTTCACTGAAGCTTTCTTT. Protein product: CASSIGFTEAFF.

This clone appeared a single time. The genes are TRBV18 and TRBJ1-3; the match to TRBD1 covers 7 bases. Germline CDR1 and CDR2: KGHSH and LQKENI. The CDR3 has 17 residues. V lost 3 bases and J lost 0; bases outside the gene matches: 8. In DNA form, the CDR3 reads TGTGCCAGCTCACCTCCGGGACAGTTCCCCTCTGGAAACACCATATATTTT. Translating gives CASSPPGQFPSGNTIYF. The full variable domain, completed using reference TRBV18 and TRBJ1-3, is NAGVMQNPRHLVRRRGQEARLRCSPMKGHSHVYWYRQLPEEGLKFMVYLQKENIIDESGMPKERFSAEFPKEGPSILRIQQVVRGDSAAYFCASSPPGQFPSGNTIYFGEGSWLTVV.